This record looks at one TCR beta chain sequence and its context. Other DNA sequences in the same sample also yield this CDR3. This record belongs to a study of blood T cell repertoires in COVID-19. As for the study in general: Italy, Spain and the United States were the sources of the convalescent and acute COVID-19 samples. Sample material is recorded as cDNA or gDNA derived from T cells, B-cell-depleted T cells, or PBMCs.

The V gene's germline CDR1 is LNHDA and CDR2 SQIVND (reference sequence). This CDR3 contains 13 residues. Losses at the gene ends were 8 bases for V and 6 bases for J; bases not matched to a gene: 7. In the authors' methods: Amplification of reference gene primers provided the estimated nucleated cell counts. Sequencing was performed with immunoSEQ multiplex PCR; in TCRdb, only in-frame clones are kept and a portion is missing. V and J calls plus clone size are reproduced from that table; the DNA served to infer D and trimming. The sample consists of more than 70,000 clones, around 86% of them appearing once.

The sample consisted of peripheral blood. The chain uses TRBV19 and TRBJ1-5, with 7 bases lining up with TRBD1. The sequence derives from a man aged 50-59 years with active or convalescent COVID-19. The CDR3 DNA reads as TGTGCCAGTTCTACAGGGGTGGGTCAGCCCCAGCATTTT. It encodes CASSTGVGQPQHF. Together with reference TRBV19 and TRBJ1-5, the CDR3 gives the full variable domain: DGGITQSPKYLFRKEGQNVTLSCEQNLNHDAMYWYRQDPGQGLRLIYYSQIVNDFQKGDIAEGYSVSREKKESFPLTVTSAQKNPTAFYLCASSTGVGQPQHFGDGTRLSIL.